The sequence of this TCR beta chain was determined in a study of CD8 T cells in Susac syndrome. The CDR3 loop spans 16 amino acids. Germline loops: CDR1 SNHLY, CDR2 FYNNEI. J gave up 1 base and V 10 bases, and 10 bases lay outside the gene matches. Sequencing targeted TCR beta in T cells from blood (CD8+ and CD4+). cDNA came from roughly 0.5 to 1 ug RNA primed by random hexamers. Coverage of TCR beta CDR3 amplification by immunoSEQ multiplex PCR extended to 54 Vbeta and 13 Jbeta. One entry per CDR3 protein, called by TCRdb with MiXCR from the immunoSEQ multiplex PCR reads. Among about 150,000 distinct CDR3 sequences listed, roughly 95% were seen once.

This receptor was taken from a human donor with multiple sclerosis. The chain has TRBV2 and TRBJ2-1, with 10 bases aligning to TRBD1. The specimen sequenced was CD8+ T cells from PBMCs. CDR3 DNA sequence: TGTGCCATTTCGCGACAGGGGGCTTGGTCCTACAATGAGCAGTTCTTC. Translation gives CAISRQGAWSYNEQFF.